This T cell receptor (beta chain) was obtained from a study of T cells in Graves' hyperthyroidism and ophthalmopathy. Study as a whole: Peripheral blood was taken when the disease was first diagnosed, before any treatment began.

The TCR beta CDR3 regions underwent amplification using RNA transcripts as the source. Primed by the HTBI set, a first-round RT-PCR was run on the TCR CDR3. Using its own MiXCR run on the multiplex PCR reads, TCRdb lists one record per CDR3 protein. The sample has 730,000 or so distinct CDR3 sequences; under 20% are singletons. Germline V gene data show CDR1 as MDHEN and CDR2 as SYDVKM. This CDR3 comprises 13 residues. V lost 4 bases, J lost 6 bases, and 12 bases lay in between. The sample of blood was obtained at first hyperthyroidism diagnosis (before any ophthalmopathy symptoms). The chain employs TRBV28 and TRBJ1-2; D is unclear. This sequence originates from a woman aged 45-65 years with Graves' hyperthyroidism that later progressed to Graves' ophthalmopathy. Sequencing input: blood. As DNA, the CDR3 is TGTGCCAGCAGTTCAACGGAACGTAATGGCTACACCTTC. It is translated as CASSSTERNGYTF.